A single sample gave rise to the 25 T cell receptor beta chains below, sequenced in a study of regulatory T cells in long-lasting Graves disease. Through Arm-PCR of CDR3 regions and iRepertoire HTBI primers, TCR beta libraries were built. Each CDR3 protein is one row after TCRdb ran MiXCR on the multiplex PCR reads. The sample carries 700,000 or so distinct CDR3 sequences, roughly 30% recorded once. As to time point: persistent/refractory GD, antithyroid drugs over 5 years with positive TRAb. From RNA extracted from PBMCs, the TCR library was made. Sequences were derived from peripheral blood mononuclear cells (PBMCs), sampled when the disease was refractory, from a patient treated with antithyroid drugs. These TCRs come from a female donor with Graves disease.

The V call is TRBV6-1, the J call TRBJ2-7; a weak D match, TRBD2 (6 bases). The CDR3 has 15 amino acids. Germline V lookup: CDR1 MNHNS, CDR2 SASEGT. Trimming cost V 5 bases and J 1 base, with 15 bases left between them. The CDR3: CASSRGTLESYEQYF. Here the CDR3 DNA reads TGTGCCAGCAGTCGGGGGACCCTGGAATCCTACGAGCAGTACTTC.

This chain uses TRBV20-1 with TRBJ1-1; D possibly corresponds to TRBD1 (6 bases). The germline gives CDR1 DFQATT, CDR2 SNEGSKA (reference sequence). This CDR3 is 14 amino acids long. Trimming pared 3 bases from V and 1 base from J, leaving 12 bases between. In DNA form, the CDR3 reads TGCAGTGCTAGGGCGACAGGCCAGAACACTGAAGCTTTCTTT. It is translated as CSARATGQNTEAFF.

This clonotype has a handful of counts. This chain joins TRBV30 and TRBJ1-2; TRBD1 is a possible D gene (5 bases). Germline CDR1 reads GTSNPN; CDR2 reads SVGIG (reference sequence). V dropped 3 bases and J dropped 8 bases, with 13 bases sitting between them. The CDR3 has 12 residues. CDR3 amino acids: CAWSGGVGGYTF. The DNA for the CDR3 is TGTGCCTGGAGCGGAGGGGTGGGGGGCTACACCTTC. Supplemented by reference TRBV30 and TRBJ1-2, the full variable domain reads SQTIHQWPATLVQPVGSPLSLECTVEGTSNPNLYWYRQAAGRGLQLLFYSVGIGQISSEVPQNLSASRPQDRQFILSSKKLLLSDSGFYLCAWSGGVGGYTFGSGTRLTVV.

With respect to this clonotype: With a much larger clone just one base away, this may be a read error. The chain has TRBV2 and TRBJ1-1; TRBD1 might be the D (5 bases). This CDR3 is 15 amino acids long. Looked up from germline, CDR1 is SNHLY and CDR2 is FYNNEI. CDR3 bases: TGTGTCAGCAGTGAAGCGCTTGGGGGGAACACTGAAGCTTTCTTT. Its protein product is CVSSEALGGNTEAFF.

V and J are TRBV12-3 or TRBV12-4 and TRBJ2-1, with TRBD1 as a possible D gene (6 bases). Trimming cost V 2 bases and J 11 bases, with 10 bases left between them. The CDR3 loop spans 12 amino acids. CDR3 residues: CASSLSGVKQFF. CDR3 nucleotides: TGTGCCAGCAGTTTATCAGGGGTGAAGCAGTTCTTC.

The sample holds a few counts of this clonotype. This sequence joins TRBV28 and TRBJ2-7; no firm D call. Germline V gene lookup returns CDR1 MDHEN and CDR2 SYDVKM. This CDR3 has 14 residues. Trimming cost V 6 bases and J 1 base, with 13 bases left between them. The CDR3 DNA sequence: TGTGCCAGCAGCCCTAGTACACTGTCCTACGAGCAGTACTTC. Its protein is CASSPSTLSYEQYF.

This clonotype was recorded at least ten times. V gene TRBV12-3 or TRBV12-4 combines with J gene TRBJ1-6; 8 bases are shared with TRBD1. The length of the CDR3 is 14 residues. Trimming at V came to 6 bases and at J to 7 bases, leaving 5 bases not matched to a gene. The DNA for the CDR3 is TGTGCCAGCAGCTTACAGGGGGGAAATTCACCCCTCCACTTT. It is translated as CASSLQGGNSPLHF.

This clonotype has more than one count but fewer than ten. The chain carries TRBV6-1 and TRBJ1-5; weak D call: TRBD1 (5 bases). Looked up from germline, CDR1 is MNHNS and CDR2 is SASEGT. The CDR3 is 16 amino acids. Between the trimmed V and J ends, which lost 6 bases and 1 base, there was a span of 16 bases. The CDR3 loop reads CASSSGSRGSNQPQHF. The CDR3 DNA reads as TGTGCCAGCAGCTCGGGGTCTAGGGGCAGCAATCAGCCCCAGCATTTT.

This clonotype was seen only a few times. V and J are TRBV30 and TRBJ1-5; D is undetermined. The V and J ends lost 1 base and 3 bases respectively, with 7 bases between them. Germline-derived CDR1 and CDR2 are GTSNPN and SVGIG (reference sequence). The CDR3 is 13 residues long. As DNA, the CDR3 is TGTGCCTGGAGTGCAGGTGTCAATCAGCCCCAGCATTTT. Translation gives CAWSAGVNQPQHF.

V is TRBV5-4 and J is TRBJ1-5; 8 positions match TRBD1. Germline CDR1 and CDR2: SGHNT and YYREEE (reference sequence). Trimming at V came to 5 bases and at J to 7 bases, leaving 5 bases not matched to a gene. The CDR3 length is 13 residues. The CDR3 here is CASSRQGMQPQHF. The CDR3 DNA reads TGTGCCAGCAGTCGACAGGGGATGCAGCCCCAGCATTTT.

There are many counts of this clonotype. This sequence joins TRBV27 and TRBJ2-3; 8 bases are a match to TRBD2. CDR3 length: 15 residues. CDR1 MNHEY and CDR2 SMNVEV come from the germline V gene (reference sequence). V shed 6 bases and J 2 bases; nucleotides not matched to a gene: 7. The CDR3 sequence: CASRSKTSVTDTQYF. The CDR3 nucleotides read TGTGCCAGCAGATCGAAGACTAGCGTCACAGATACGCAGTATTTT.

This clonotype turned up a few times. This chain connects TRBV7-9 to TRBJ1-6; D is unclear. There are 13 residues in the CDR3. Trimming took off 2 bases at V and 5 bases at J, with 4 bases between the two ends. Germline V gives CDR1 SEHNR, CDR2 FQNEAQ (reference sequence). CDR3 loop: CASSLRDNSPLHF. The DNA of the CDR3 is TGTGCCAGCAGCTTAAGGGATAATTCACCCCTCCACTTT.

Only a few counts were recorded for this clonotype. At one of its ends the junction is not consistent with the germline gene, which may arise from a read error. The gene calls are TRBV18 and TRBJ2-5; D might be TRBD1 (7 bases). The CDR3 totals 14 residues. The germline V gene encodes CDR1 KGHSH and CDR2 LQKENI. The CDR3 DNA follows: TGTGCCAGCTCACCGCAGGGGGGATGGAATACCCAAGACTTC. Amino acids: CASSPQGGWNTQDF. Full variable domain (outside the CDR3, taken from reference TRBV18 and TRBJ2-5): NAGVMQNPRHLVRRRGQEARLRCSPMKGHSHVYWYRQLPEEGLKFMVYLQKENIIDESGMPKERFSAEFPKEGPSILRIQQVVRGDSAAYFCASSPQGGWNTQDFGPGTRLLVL.

V usage is TRBV6-1 and J usage is TRBJ2-7, with D perhaps given as TRBD1 or TRBD2 (5 bases each). This CDR3 has 16 amino acids. CDR1 is MNHNS, CDR2 SASEGT, per germline. Trimming left V 5 bases short and J 0 bases short, with 17 bases between. The CDR3 sequence: CASSHIGDVRSYEQYF. CDR3 coding DNA: TGTGCCAGCAGTCATATCGGGGACGTACGCTCCTACGAGCAGTACTTC.

Comments on this clonotype: This clone may be a read error of a much larger clone one base away. The V and J genes are TRBV11-1 and TRBJ1-5; D not certain. The CDR3 runs to 12 residues. CDR1 SGHAT and CDR2 FQDESV come from the germline V gene (reference sequence). As DNA, the CDR3 is TGTGCCAGCAGCTTATGGGTTCAGCCCCGGCATTTT. Amino acids: CASSLWVQPRHF.

This clonotype was picked up a small number of times. The V gene is TRBV28, the J gene TRBJ2-3, with D perhaps TRBD1 (6 bases). From germline, CDR1 is MDHEN and CDR2 SYDVKM. The CDR3 consists of 14 residues. Trimming pared 5 bases from V and 1 base from J, leaving 10 bases between. CDR3 bases: TGTGCCAGCAGTCCCACAGGGCGCACAGATACGCAGTATTTT. This encodes CASSPTGRTDTQYF.

The V call is TRBV28, the J call TRBJ1-2; 8 bases match TRBD1. The junction had 5 bases not matched to a gene; V was cut back by 5 bases and J by 6 bases. The CDR3 totals 13 residues. Germline lookup yields CDR1 MDHEN and CDR2 SYDVKM. In DNA, the CDR3 is TGTGCCAGCAGTACCCGGACAGGGAATGGCTACACCTTC. Translation gives CASSTRTGNGYTF.

The chain uses TRBV2 and TRBJ1-3; D is perhaps TRBD1 (5 bases). The CDR3 extends over 15 amino acids. V dropped 7 bases and J dropped 0 bases, with 13 bases sitting between them. CDR1 SNHLY and CDR2 FYNNEI come from the germline V gene. The CDR3 sequence is CASIAGGSSGNTIYF. The CDR3 DNA sequence: TGTGCCAGCATAGCCGGGGGGAGCTCTGGAAACACCATATATTTT.

The chain links TRBV10-2 to TRBJ1-1, with D unresolved. The germline V gene has CDR1 WSHSY and CDR2 SAAADI. This CDR3 is 12 amino acids long. V was clipped by 2 bases and J by 6 bases, with 7 bases between them. CDR3 DNA sequence: TGCGCCAGCAGTGAGCATGGTTCTGAAGCTTTCTTT. Translated, it gives CASSEHGSEAFF.

The rearrangement joins TRBV24-1 to TRBJ2-1; D remains ambiguous. Germline V gives CDR1 KGHDR, CDR2 SFDVKD. The CDR3 loop spans 13 amino acids. V lost 4 bases, J lost 3 bases, and 6 bases lay in between. The CDR3 DNA reads as TGTGCCACCAGTGACCCTCACTACAATGAGCAGTTCTTC. It yields the protein CATSDPHYNEQFF.

The chain uses TRBV19 and TRBJ2-7; 8 bases line up with TRBD2. Losses at the gene ends were 10 bases for V and 6 bases for J; bases not matched to a gene: 11. The CDR3 is made up of 13 amino acids. Germline assignment: CDR1 LNHDA and CDR2 SQIVND (reference sequence). The DNA for the CDR3 is TGTGCCACTAACACCGGGACTAGTACCGAGCAGTACTTC. Protein sequence: CATNTGTSTEQYF.

The chain links TRBV3-1 to TRBJ2-7, with 7 bases matching TRBD2. This CDR3 has 16 residues. Per the germline V gene, CDR1 is LGHDT and CDR2 is YNNKEL (reference sequence). The J segment lost 5 bases and the V segment lost 1 base, leaving 11 bases of the junction unmatched. The chain's CDR3 is CASSQGEWREMDEQYF. CDR3 DNA sequence: TGTGCCAGCAGCCAAGGGGAGTGGCGGGAGATGGACGAGCAGTACTTC.

The J gene is TRBJ1-5, the V gene TRBV6-1; 8 bases align to TRBD1. With V trimmed by 4 bases and J by 4 bases, 12 bases remained unmatched. Germline CDR1 reads MNHNS; CDR2 reads SASEGT. The CDR3 is 17 amino acids. The CDR3 nucleotides are TGTGCCAGCAGTGTCGTGGGACAGGATTTTTGGAATCAGCCCCAGCATTTT. Translating gives CASSVVGQDFWNQPQHF.

The sample holds a few counts of this clonotype. The rearrangement joins TRBV19 to TRBJ2-7; 8 bases line up with TRBD2. V gave up 3 bases and J gave up 2 bases; unmatched junction bases: 6. The germline V gene has CDR1 LNHDA and CDR2 SQIVND (reference sequence). CDR3 length equals 15 residues. This CDR3 reads CASSIVASGPYEQYF. The CDR3 DNA follows: TGTGCCAGTAGTATTGTGGCTAGCGGGCCCTACGAGCAGTACTTC.

The rearrangement uses TRBV27 and TRBJ1-2; a possible D gene is TRBD1 (6 bases). Germline CDR1 and CDR2: MNHEY and SMNVEV (reference sequence). The CDR3 extends over 14 amino acids. V lost 5 bases and J lost 6, with 16 bases in between. The CDR3 nucleotides are TGTGCCAGCAGTCTTATGCAAGGGGGGGATGGCTACACCTTC. It encodes CASSLMQGGDGYTF.